The following is a TCR beta chain sequence with its context. Its specificity is unknown. CDR1 MRHNA and CDR2 SNTAGT come from the germline V gene. This CDR3 is built from 19 residues. J was trimmed by 2 bases and V by 0 bases; bases with no gene match: 14. The data belong to a study of cytomegalovirus exposure and HLA in healthy donors. In the study overall: About 77 million unique TCRs from HLA-typed donors made up an early data release.

Whole-study findings and limits: For most TCR sequences rarity was the rule, although some public TCRs occurred in many donors. Association with HLA alleles at 0.05 false discovery rate was found for 17,000 or so TCR beta sequences in a later analysis. Sequences of the TCR beta chain were said to predict the HLA-A and HLA-B alleles of most subjects accurately.

PCR used 60 Vbeta primers and 13 Jbeta primers. Using immunoSEQ multiplex PCR, the repertoire was profiled, and TCRdb retains in-frame clones only, with some absent. The table records 150,000 to 200,000 clones, 82% of them present only once. The specimen was PBMCs. The chain has TRBV6-4 and TRBJ2-7; TRBD1 aligns across 9 bases. The receptor's source is a woman aged 45-65 years in good health and CMV-seronegative. The CDR3 DNA follows: TGTGCCAGCAGTGACTCTTCCGGGACAGGGCCGCAAAGGACCTACGAGCAGTACTTC. Translated: CASSDSSGTGPQRTYEQYF.